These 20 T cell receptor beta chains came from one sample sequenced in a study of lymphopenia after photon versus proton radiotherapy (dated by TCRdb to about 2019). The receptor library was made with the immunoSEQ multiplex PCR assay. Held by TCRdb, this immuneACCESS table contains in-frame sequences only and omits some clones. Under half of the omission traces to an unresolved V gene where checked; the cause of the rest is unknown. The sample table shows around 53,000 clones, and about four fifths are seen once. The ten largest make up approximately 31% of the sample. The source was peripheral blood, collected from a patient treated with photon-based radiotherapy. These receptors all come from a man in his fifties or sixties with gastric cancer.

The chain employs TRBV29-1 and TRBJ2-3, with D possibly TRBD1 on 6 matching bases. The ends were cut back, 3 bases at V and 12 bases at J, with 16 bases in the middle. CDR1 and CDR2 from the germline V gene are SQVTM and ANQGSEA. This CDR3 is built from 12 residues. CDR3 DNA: TGCAGCGTTGACCGGGACATTAGATCCCAGTATTTT. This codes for CSVDRDIRSQYF.

In DNA, the CDR3 is TGCGCCAGCAGCCAAGATTATCTCCGGCCTACGCAGTATTTT. Translation gives CASSQDYLRPTQYF. The rearrangement uses TRBV4-1 and TRBJ2-3; D ambiguous. Germline loops: CDR1 MGHRA, CDR2 YSYEKL. V gave up 0 bases and J gave up 8 bases, with 12 bases separating them. The CDR3 extends over 14 amino acids.

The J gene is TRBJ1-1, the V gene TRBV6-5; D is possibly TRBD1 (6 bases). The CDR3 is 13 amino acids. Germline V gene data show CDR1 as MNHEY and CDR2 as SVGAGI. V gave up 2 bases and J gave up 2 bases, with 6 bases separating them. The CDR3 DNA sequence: TGTGCCAGCAGTTACGGGACAAACACTGAAGCTTTCTTT. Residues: CASSYGTNTEAFF.

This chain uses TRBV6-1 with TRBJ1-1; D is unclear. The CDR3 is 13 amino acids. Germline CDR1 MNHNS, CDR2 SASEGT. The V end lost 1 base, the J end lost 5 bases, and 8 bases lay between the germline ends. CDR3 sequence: CASSEVERTEAFF. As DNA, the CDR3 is TGTGCCAGCAGTGAAGTCGAGAGGACTGAAGCTTTCTTT.

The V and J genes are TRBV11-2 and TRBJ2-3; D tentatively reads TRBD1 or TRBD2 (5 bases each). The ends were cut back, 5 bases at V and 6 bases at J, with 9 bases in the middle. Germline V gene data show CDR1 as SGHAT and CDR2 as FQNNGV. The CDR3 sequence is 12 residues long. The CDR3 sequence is CASSPRGDTQYF. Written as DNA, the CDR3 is TGTGCCAGCAGCCCCCGGGGCGATACGCAGTATTTT.

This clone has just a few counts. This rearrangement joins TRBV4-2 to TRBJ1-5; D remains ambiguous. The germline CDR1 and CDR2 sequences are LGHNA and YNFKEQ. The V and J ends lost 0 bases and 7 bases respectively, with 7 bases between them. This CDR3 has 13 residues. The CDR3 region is CASSQDESQPQHF. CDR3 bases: TGTGCCAGCAGCCAAGACGAAAGCCAGCCCCAGCATTTT.

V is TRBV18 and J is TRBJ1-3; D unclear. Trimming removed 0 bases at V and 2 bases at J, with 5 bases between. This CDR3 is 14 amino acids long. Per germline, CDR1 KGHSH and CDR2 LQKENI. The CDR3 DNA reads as TGTGCCAGCTCACCACCACCGGCTGGAAACACCATATATTTT. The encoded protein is CASSPPPAGNTIYF.

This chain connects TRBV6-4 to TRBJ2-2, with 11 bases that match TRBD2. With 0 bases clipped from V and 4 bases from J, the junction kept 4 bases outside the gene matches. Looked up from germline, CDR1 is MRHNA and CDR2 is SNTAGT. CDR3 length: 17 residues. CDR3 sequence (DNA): TGTGCCAGCAGTGACTCTGCTAGCGGGGGGACCACCGGGGAGCTGTTTTTT. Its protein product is CASSDSASGGTTGELFF.

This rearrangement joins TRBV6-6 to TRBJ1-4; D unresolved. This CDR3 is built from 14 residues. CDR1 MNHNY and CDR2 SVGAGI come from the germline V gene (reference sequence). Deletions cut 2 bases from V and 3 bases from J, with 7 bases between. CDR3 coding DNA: TGTGCCAGCAGTTACGAGGGTCCTAATGAAAAACTGTTTTTT. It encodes CASSYEGPNEKLFF.

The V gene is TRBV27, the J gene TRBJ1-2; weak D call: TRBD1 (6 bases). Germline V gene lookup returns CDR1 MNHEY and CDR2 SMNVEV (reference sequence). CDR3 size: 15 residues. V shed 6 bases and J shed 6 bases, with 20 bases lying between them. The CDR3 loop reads CASSPWGARAHGYTF. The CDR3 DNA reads TGTGCCAGCAGCCCCTGGGGGGCAAGAGCTCATGGCTACACCTTC.

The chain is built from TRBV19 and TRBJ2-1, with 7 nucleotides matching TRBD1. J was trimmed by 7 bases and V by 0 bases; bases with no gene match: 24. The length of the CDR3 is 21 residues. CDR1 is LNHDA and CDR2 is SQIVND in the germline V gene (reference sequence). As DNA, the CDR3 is TGTGCCAGTAGTATAGATTTATCGATAGGCCCCCGGGACAGCAGGGGGAATGAGCAGTTCTTC. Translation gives CASSIDLSIGPRDSRGNEQFF.

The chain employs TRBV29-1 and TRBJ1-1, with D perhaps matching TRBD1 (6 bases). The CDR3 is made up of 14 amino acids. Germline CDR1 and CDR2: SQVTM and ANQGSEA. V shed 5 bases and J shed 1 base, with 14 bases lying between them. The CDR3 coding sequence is TGCAGCGTTTCATGGGCAGGGGAGAACACTGAAGCTTTCTTT. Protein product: CSVSWAGENTEAFF.

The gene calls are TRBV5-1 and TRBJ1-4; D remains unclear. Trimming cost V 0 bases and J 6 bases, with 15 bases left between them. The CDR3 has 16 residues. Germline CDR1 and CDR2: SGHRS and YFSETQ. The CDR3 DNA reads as TGCGCCAGCAGCTTGGGGGAAACAGCCAACTATGAAAAACTGTTTTTT. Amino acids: CASSLGETANYEKLFF.

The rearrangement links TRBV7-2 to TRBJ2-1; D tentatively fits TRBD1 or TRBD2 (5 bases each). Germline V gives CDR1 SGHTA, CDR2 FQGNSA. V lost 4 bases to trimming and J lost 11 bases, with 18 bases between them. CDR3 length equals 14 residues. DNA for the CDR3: TGTGCCAGCAGCTACTCCGGGGCGCAAATGAAGCAGTTCTTC. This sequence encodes CASSYSGAQMKQFF. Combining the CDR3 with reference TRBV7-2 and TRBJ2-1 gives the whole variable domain GAGVSQSPSNKVTEKGKDVELRCDPISGHTALYWYRQSLGQGLEFLIYFQGNSAPDKSGLPSDRFSAERTGGSVSTLTIQRTQQEDSAVYLCASSYSGAQMKQFFGPGTRLTVL.

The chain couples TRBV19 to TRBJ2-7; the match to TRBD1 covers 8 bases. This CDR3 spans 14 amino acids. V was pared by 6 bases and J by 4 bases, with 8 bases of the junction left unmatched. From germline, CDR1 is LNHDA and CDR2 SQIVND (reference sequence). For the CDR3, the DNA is TGTGCCAGTAGGGCGCAGGGGGCAACTTACGAGCAGTACTTC. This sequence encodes CASRAQGATYEQYF.

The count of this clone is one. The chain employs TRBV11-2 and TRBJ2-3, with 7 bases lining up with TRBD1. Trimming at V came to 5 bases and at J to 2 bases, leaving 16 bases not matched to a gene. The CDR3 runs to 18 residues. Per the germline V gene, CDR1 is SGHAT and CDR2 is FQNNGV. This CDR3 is CASSGIRGGQRDTDTQYF. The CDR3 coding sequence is TGTGCCAGCAGCGGAATCCGTGGGGGACAGAGAGACACAGATACGCAGTATTTT.

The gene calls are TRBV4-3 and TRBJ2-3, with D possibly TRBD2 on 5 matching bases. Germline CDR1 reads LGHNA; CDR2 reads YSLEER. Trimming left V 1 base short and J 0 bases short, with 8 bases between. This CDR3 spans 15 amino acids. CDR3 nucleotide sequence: TGCGCCAGCAGCCAAGGAGGGCTCAGCACAGATACGCAGTATTTT. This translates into CASSQGGLSTDTQYF.

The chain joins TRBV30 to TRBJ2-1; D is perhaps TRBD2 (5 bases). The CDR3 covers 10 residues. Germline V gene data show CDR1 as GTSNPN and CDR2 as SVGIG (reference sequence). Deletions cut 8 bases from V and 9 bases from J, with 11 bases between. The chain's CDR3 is CAGGLVEQFF. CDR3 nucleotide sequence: TGTGCCGGAGGACTGGTTGAGCAGTTCTTC. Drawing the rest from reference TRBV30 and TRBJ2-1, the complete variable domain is SQTIHQWPATLVQPVGSPLSLECTVEGTSNPNLYWYRQAAGRGLQLLFYSVGIGQISSEVPQNLSASRPQDRQFILSSKKLLLSDSGFYLCAGGLVEQFFGPGTRLTVL.

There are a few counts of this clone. The CDR3 protein is CASSPERYSYEQYF. The CDR3 DNA follows: TGCGCCAGCAGCCCAGAACGCTACTCCTACGAGCAGTACTTC. This rearrangement joins TRBV4-3 to TRBJ2-7; D is unclear. CDR1 LGHNA and CDR2 YSLEER come from the germline V gene. The CDR3 covers 14 residues. Trimming removed 4 bases at V and 0 bases at J, with 10 bases between.

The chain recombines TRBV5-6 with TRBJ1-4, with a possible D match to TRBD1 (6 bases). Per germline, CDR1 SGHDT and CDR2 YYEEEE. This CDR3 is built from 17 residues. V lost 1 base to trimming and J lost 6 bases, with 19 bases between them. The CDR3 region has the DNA TGTGCCAGCAGCTTGAGTCCCCCGACAGGTGGATATGAAAAACTGTTTTTT. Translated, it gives CASSLSPPTGGYEKLFF.